These 27 T cell receptor beta chains share one sample of origin, sequenced in a study of cytomegalovirus exposure and HLA in healthy donors. Primers included in the PCR were 60 Vbeta and 13 Jbeta primers. TCRdb's copy holds only in-frame clones and misses some; the assay was immunoSEQ multiplex PCR. Of 120,000 to 150,000 clones listed, 79% are singletons. The specimen sequenced was PBMCs. The receptors originated from a woman aged 40 to 55 in good health and CMV-seropositive.

The chain joins TRBV19 to TRBJ2-1; 14 bases fit TRBD2. CDR1 is LNHDA, CDR2 SQIVND, per germline (reference sequence). The trim removed 5 bases at V and 6 bases at J, leaving 6 bases unmatched. CDR3 length: 16 residues. CDR3 nucleotides: TGTGCCAGTAGTCCCCGGACTAGCGGGGGGATCAATGAGCAGTTCTTC. Amino acid sequence: CASSPRTSGGINEQFF.

This rearrangement joins TRBV6-5 to TRBJ2-5; 12 nucleotides line up with TRBD2. The germline CDR1 and CDR2 sequences are MNHEY and SVGAGI. The CDR3 has 15 residues. J was trimmed by 5 bases and V by 0 bases; bases with no gene match: 1. CDR3 coding DNA: TGTGCCAGCAGTTACTCGACTAGCGGGGGTGAGACCCAGTACTTC. It specifies CASSYSTSGGETQYF.

The chain combines TRBV5-1 with TRBJ1-1, with D uncertain. Looked up from germline, CDR1 is SGHRS and CDR2 is YFSETQ. This CDR3 region has 15 residues. V lost 0 bases and J lost 5, with 14 bases in between. CDR3: CASSLEGTRGTEAFF. Written as DNA, the CDR3 is TGCGCCAGCAGCTTGGAGGGCACCCGAGGGACTGAAGCTTTCTTT.

V usage is TRBV9 and J usage is TRBJ2-7, with TRBD2 matching over 9 bases. This CDR3 is built from 15 residues. CDR1 is SGDLS and CDR2 is YYNGEE in the germline V gene. The V and J ends lost 0 bases and 3 bases, in that order; junction bases with no gene match: 4. The CDR3 nucleotides are TGTGCCAGCAGCGTAGAGGCGGGGGGGCTCTACGAGCAGTACTTC. Its translation: CASSVEAGGLYEQYF.

V is TRBV4-1 and J is TRBJ2-7; perhaps TRBD2 as D (5 bases). The CDR3 spans 15 residues. CDR1 MGHRA and CDR2 YSYEKL come from the germline V gene. V lost 4 bases and J 4 bases, leaving 17 bases between the germline ends. The CDR3 coding sequence is TGCGCCAGCAGCCTTCTCAACCTAGAGGGTTACGAGCAGTACTTC. The encoded protein is CASSLLNLEGYEQYF.

A single count supports this clone. V is TRBV6-1 and J is TRBJ1-1; 7 bases align to TRBD1. The CDR3 covers 16 residues. Germline assignment: CDR1 MNHNS and CDR2 SASEGT. The trim removed 3 bases at V and 5 bases at J, leaving 12 bases unmatched. As DNA, the CDR3 is TGTGCCAGCAGTGACCTAGGTCAGGGGGTTGAGACTGAAGCTTTCTTT. Protein sequence: CASSDLGQGVETEAFF.

The rearrangement uses TRBV9 and TRBJ2-1; 12 bases fit TRBD2. Germline CDR1 is SGDLS and CDR2 is YYNGEE. J gave up 10 bases and V 0 bases, and 11 bases lay outside the gene matches. This CDR3 spans 17 amino acids. CDR3: CASSVDPSGGARAEQFF. The CDR3 region has the DNA TGTGCCAGCAGCGTAGATCCTAGCGGGGGGGCAAGGGCGGAGCAGTTCTTC.

This chain connects TRBV4-2 to TRBJ2-2; the match to TRBD2 covers 12 bases. Germline V gene data show CDR1 as LGHNA and CDR2 as YNFKEQ. The V segment lost 0 bases and the J segment 4 bases; nucleotides outside the gene matches: 12. CDR3 length equals 20 residues. The chain's CDR3 is CASSQDWGPSGGVFTGELFF. The DNA of the CDR3 is TGTGCCAGCAGCCAAGATTGGGGTCCTAGCGGGGGGGTATTCACCGGGGAGCTGTTTTTT.

V usage is TRBV10-1 and J usage is TRBJ1-2; 8 nucleotides line up with TRBD1. The CDR3 sequence is 14 residues long. Looked up from germline, CDR1 is WNHNN and CDR2 is SYGVQD (reference sequence). V shed 4 bases, J shed 7 bases, and the junction held 8 bases outside the gene matches. CDR3 loop: CASSGPDRVSGYTF. DNA for the CDR3: TGCGCCAGCAGTGGCCCGGACAGGGTTTCTGGCTACACCTTC.

This chain connects TRBV6-1 to TRBJ2-1; possibly TRBD2 for D (5 bases). Germline CDR1 is MNHNS and CDR2 is SASEGT. The germline V and J ends were trimmed by 8 bases and 3 bases, with 14 bases remaining between them. The CDR3 totals 14 residues. The CDR3 protein is CASGVGGVYNEQFF. In nucleotides, the CDR3 is TGTGCCAGCGGTGTCGGAGGTGTCTACAATGAGCAGTTCTTC.

The rearrangement joins TRBV27 to TRBJ1-4; D not resolved. The CDR3 extends over 13 amino acids. CDR1 and CDR2 from the germline V gene are MNHEY and SMNVEV (reference sequence). The V and J ends lost 9 bases and 6 bases respectively, with 14 bases between them. The CDR3 DNA sequence: TGTGCCAGTCCTATAACCCCGGATGAAAAACTGTTTTTT. This translates into CASPITPDEKLFF.

This sequence joins TRBV6-1 and TRBJ1-6, with a possible D match to TRBD1 (6 bases). The CDR3 covers 14 residues. V was trimmed by 3 bases and J by 7 bases, leaving 10 bases between them. CDR1 and CDR2 (germline): MNHNS, SASEGT. Here the CDR3 DNA reads TGTGCCAGCAGTGAGGAGGGGGGGAATTCACCCCTCCACTTT. Amino acid sequence: CASSEEGGNSPLHF.

The genes are TRBV6-1 and TRBJ1-5; no clear D. Germline V gene lookup returns CDR1 MNHNS and CDR2 SASEGT. V was cut by 6 bases and J by 3 bases, with 9 bases left in between. The CDR3 extends over 13 amino acids. CDR3 bases: TGTGCCAGCAGACTAGCTTACAATCAGCCCCAGCATTTT. It codes for CASRLAYNQPQHF.

This clone has a handful of counts. V and J are TRBV5-1 and TRBJ2-2, with D possibly matching TRBD1 (6 bases). This CDR3 region has 18 residues. V dropped 0 bases and J dropped 6 bases, with 21 bases sitting between them. From germline, CDR1 is SGHRS and CDR2 YFSETQ. CDR3 bases: TGCGCCAGCAGCTTGGGTCCCTCAGGGGCCCTGGGGGCCGGGGAGCTGTTTTTT. Protein: CASSLGPSGALGAGELFF.

The rearrangement links TRBV11-3 to TRBJ2-3, with D uncertain. Germline V gene lookup returns CDR1 SGHNT and CDR2 YENEEA. V gave up 3 bases and J gave up 2 bases, with 6 bases separating them. CDR3 length: 13 residues. The DNA for the CDR3 is TGTGCCAGCAGCTTGGGCGACACAGATACGCAGTATTTT. This sequence encodes CASSLGDTDTQYF.

The V call is TRBV7-9, the J call TRBJ2-7; possible D gene TRBD2, 6 bases. The CDR3 totals 14 residues. Germline lookup yields CDR1 SEHNR and CDR2 FQNEAQ (reference sequence). With 1 base removed from V and 7 bases from J, the gap between germline ends came to 14 bases. The CDR3 loop reads CASSLDRGITEQYF. CDR3 nucleotide sequence: TGTGCCAGCAGCTTAGATCGGGGGATTACTGAGCAGTACTTC. The complete variable domain, with remaining parts taken from reference TRBV7-9 and TRBJ2-7, reads DTGVSQNPRHKITKRGQNVTFRCDPISEHNRLYWYRQTLGQGPEFLTYFQNEAQLEKSRLLSDRFSAERPKGSFSTLEIQRTEQGDSAMYLCASSLDRGITEQYFGPGTRLTVT.

Details on this clone: Other DNA sequences in this sample translate to the same CDR3. The chain uses TRBV5-1 and TRBJ1-1; 9 bases map to TRBD1. Germline trimming cut 3 bases from V and 5 bases from J; bases unmatched to any gene: 5. CDR1 and CDR2 from the germline V gene are SGHRS and YFSETQ. This CDR3 has 14 amino acids. CDR3 sequence (DNA): TGCGCCAGCAGCTCGGGACAGGGAGGTACTGAAGCTTTCTTT. It yields the protein CASSSGQGGTEAFF.

This chain links TRBV28 with TRBJ1-5; 8 nucleotides match TRBD1. Germline trimming cut 7 bases from V and 7 bases from J; bases unmatched to any gene: 9. Germline V gives CDR1 MDHEN, CDR2 SYDVKM. This CDR3 region has 14 residues. The CDR3 region is CASTRGPSGQPQHF. In nucleotides, the CDR3 is TGTGCCAGCACCAGGGGGCCGTCGGGACAGCCCCAGCATTTT.

The chain links TRBV9 to TRBJ2-7; TRBD1 is a possible D gene (5 bases). CDR1 is SGDLS and CDR2 is YYNGEE in the germline V gene. The V end lost 2 bases, the J end lost 7 bases, and 19 bases lay between the germline ends. The CDR3 loop spans 15 amino acids. The CDR3 sequence is CASSVSPGPQREQYF. The CDR3 DNA follows: TGTGCCAGCAGCGTTTCCCCAGGGCCCCAAAGGGAGCAGTACTTC.

The genes are TRBV6-5 and TRBJ2-3; 10 bases align to TRBD1. There are 15 residues in the CDR3. With V trimmed by 4 bases and J by 3 bases, 4 bases remained unmatched. Germline assignment: CDR1 MNHEY and CDR2 SVGAGI. This CDR3 reads CASSLTGGATDTQYF. The CDR3, as DNA: TGTGCCAGCAGTTTGACAGGGGGCGCGACAGATACGCAGTATTTT.

The V gene is TRBV6-5, the J gene TRBJ1-2, with TRBD1 as a possible D gene (5 bases). This CDR3 is 13 amino acids long. Germline V gene lookup returns CDR1 MNHEY and CDR2 SVGAGI. Trimming took 6 bases from V and 0 from J, leaving 8 bases between them. For the CDR3, the DNA is TGTGCCAGCAGCTTGACAGCTAACTATGGCTACACCTTC. Protein: CASSLTANYGYTF.

The table lists this clone with a count of one. V gene TRBV5-1 combines with J gene TRBJ2-2; the D gene is possibly TRBD2 (5 bases). The germline gives CDR1 SGHRS, CDR2 YFSETQ. This CDR3 has 15 residues. V lost 4 bases and J 1 base, leaving 11 bases between the germline ends. CDR3 protein: CASSPRGQNTGELFF. The CDR3 region has the DNA TGCGCCAGCAGCCCGCGCGGGCAGAACACCGGGGAGCTGTTTTTT.

The chain couples TRBV15 to TRBJ1-1, with TRBD1 identical over 7 bases. V dropped 2 bases and J dropped 4; count of bases not matched to a gene: 4. This CDR3 is 14 amino acids long. Germline values: CDR1 LNHNV, CDR2 YYDKDF (reference sequence). CDR3 protein: CATSRPGQLTEAFF. The CDR3 DNA follows: TGTGCCACCAGCAGACCGGGACAGCTCACTGAAGCTTTCTTT.

V and J are TRBV7-9 and TRBJ2-1; 11 bases map to TRBD1. The V segment lost 5 bases and the J segment 6 bases; nucleotides outside the gene matches: 6. Germline CDR1 is SEHNR and CDR2 is FQNEAQ (reference sequence). This CDR3 comprises 15 residues. For the CDR3, the DNA is TGTGCCAGCAGCCCCGGGACAGGGGGGGGCAATGAGCAGTTCTTC. Translating gives CASSPGTGGGNEQFF. Full variable domain (rest looked up from reference TRBV7-9 and TRBJ2-1): DTGVSQNPRHKITKRGQNVTFRCDPISEHNRLYWYRQTLGQGPEFLTYFQNEAQLEKSRLLSDRFSAERPKGSFSTLEIQRTEQGDSAMYLCASSPGTGGGNEQFFGPGTRLTVL.

The chain has TRBV12-5 and TRBJ1-4, with 7 bases aligning to TRBD1. V lost 6 bases and J lost 7; bases outside the gene matches: 8. The CDR3 runs to 14 residues. CDR1 is LGHNT, CDR2 FRNRAP, per germline. CDR3 loop: CASGPGTEVEKLFF. The CDR3 DNA is TGTGCTAGTGGCCCCGGGACAGAAGTTGAAAAACTGTTTTTT.

The genes are TRBV4-1 and TRBJ2-5; TRBD2 matches 7 bases. Looked up from germline, CDR1 is MGHRA and CDR2 is YSYEKL. V dropped 0 bases and J dropped 2; count of bases not matched to a gene: 9. This CDR3 comprises 17 residues. The CDR3 coding sequence is TGCGCCAGCAGCCAAGATTGGGGTAGCGGGCGGCAAGAGACCCAGTACTTC. Translating it yields CASSQDWGSGRQETQYF.

As DNA, the CDR3 is TGTGCCAGCAAGCCGACAGGGGGCTCTGGCTACACCTTC. It yields the protein CASKPTGGSGYTF. The chain combines TRBV2 with TRBJ1-2; 10 bases agree with TRBD1. The germline V gene encodes CDR1 SNHLY and CDR2 FYNNEI. The CDR3 is made up of 13 amino acids. With V trimmed by 7 bases and J by 7 bases, 6 bases remained unmatched. Drawing the rest from reference TRBV2 and TRBJ1-2, the complete variable domain is EPEVTQTPSHQVTQMGQEVILRCVPISNHLYFYWYRQILGQKVEFLVSFYNNEISEKSEIFDDQFSVERPDGSNFTLKIRSTKLEDSAMYFCASKPTGGSGYTFGSGTRLTVV.